One sample yielded the 26 T cell receptor beta chains listed below, sequenced in a study of tissue T cells after allogeneic stem cell transplantation. The table came from immunoSEQ multiplex PCR; TCRdb's copy has only in-frame clones and leaves some out. The table records approximately 3,300 clones, around 64% of them present only once. The sequenced sample was tissue from the right colon, obtained at autopsy. All receptors derive from a male donor aged 60 or over with lung cancer.

This clone has only one observation. The chain combines TRBV28 with TRBJ2-1; possible D gene TRBD1, 5 bases. Germline CDR1 reads MDHEN; CDR2 reads SYDVKM. The CDR3 has 12 residues. The germline V and J ends were trimmed by 3 bases and 12 bases, with 12 bases remaining between them. This CDR3 is CASSFITGWQFF. The CDR3 DNA sequence: TGTGCCAGCAGTTTTATCACAGGCTGGCAGTTCTTC.

Sample share makes this clone large. The V gene is TRBV9, the J gene TRBJ2-7; a weak D match, TRBD1 (5 bases). The CDR3 consists of 19 residues. Trimming removed 1 base at V and 4 bases at J, with 27 bases between. Germline V gives CDR1 SGDLS, CDR2 YYNGEE. The CDR3 coding sequence is TGTGCCAGCAGCGTACATAGCCCCTCGCGGCAGGGTAACACTTACGAGCAGTACTTC. It codes for CASSVHSPSRQGNTYEQYF.

Only one count was recorded for this clone. The V call is TRBV6-1, the J call TRBJ1-4; D is undetermined. Germline CDR1 MNHNS, CDR2 SASEGT. There are 15 residues in the CDR3. V was pared by 0 bases and J by 7 bases, with 12 bases between. CDR3 in amino acids: CASSEAWVGSEKLFF. In DNA, the CDR3 is TGTGCCAGCAGTGAAGCCTGGGTGGGAAGTGAAAAACTGTTTTTT.

The J gene is TRBJ2-1, the V gene TRBV7-8, with TRBD2 as a possible D gene (5 bases). The CDR3 consists of 11 residues. Germline loops: CDR1 SGHVS, CDR2 FQNEAQ. Trimming took 4 bases from V and 12 from J, leaving 10 bases between them. The DNA of the CDR3 is TGTGCCAGCAGCTCGCGGGCTGTGCAGTTCTTC. As protein: CASSSRAVQFF. The full variable domain, with the rest looked up from reference TRBV7-8 and TRBJ2-1, is GAGVSQSPRYKVAKRGQDVALRCDPISGHVSLFWYQQALGQGPEFLTYFQNEAQLDKSGLPSDRFFAERPEGSVSTLKIQRTQQEDSAVYLCASSSRAVQFFGPGTRLTVL.

CDR3 bases: TGTGCCTGGAGTGTCCCCACGACCCAGTACTTC. This gives the protein CAWSVPTTQYF. This chain links TRBV30 with TRBJ2-5; no clear D. The germline CDR1 and CDR2 sequences are GTSNPN and SVGIG (reference sequence). The germline V and J ends were trimmed by 0 bases and 7 bases, with 6 bases remaining between them. The CDR3 is 11 residues long.

V gene TRBV24-1 combines with J gene TRBJ2-3, with 7 bases identical to TRBD1. J gave up 4 bases and V 3 bases, and 15 bases lay outside the gene matches. In germline, CDR1 is KGHDR, CDR2 SFDVKD. The CDR3 is made up of 18 amino acids. The CDR3 here is CATSDHSAEGALADTQYF. The CDR3 nucleotides read TGTGCCACCAGTGATCATTCTGCTGAGGGGGCCTTGGCAGATACGCAGTATTTT.

The CDR3 DNA is TGTGCCAGCAGTGCACGACAGGCTCGCTATGGCTACACCTTC. Protein product: CASSARQARYGYTF. The V and J genes are TRBV27 and TRBJ1-2; possibly TRBD1 for D (6 bases). CDR1 and CDR2 (germline): MNHEY, SMNVEV (reference sequence). CDR3 length equals 14 residues. V was pared by 5 bases and J by 4 bases, with 14 bases between.

This chain connects TRBV14 to TRBJ2-1; 14 bases map to TRBD2. V lost 1 base and J lost 0; bases outside the gene matches: 5. Germline V gene data show CDR1 as SGHDN and CDR2 as FVKESK. The CDR3 is 19 residues long. The CDR3 spells CASSQGETSGRASYNEQFF. The CDR3 nucleotides are TGTGCCAGCAGCCAAGGGGAGACTAGCGGGAGGGCCTCCTACAATGAGCAGTTCTTC. The variable domain in full, with the rest retrieved from reference TRBV14 and TRBJ2-1, is EAGVTQFPSHSVIEKGQTVTLRCDPISGHDNLYWYRRVMGKEIKFLLHFVKESKQDESGMPNNRFLAERTGGTYSTLKVQPAELEDSGVYFCASSQGETSGRASYNEQFFGPGTRLTVL.

The J gene is TRBJ1-4, the V gene TRBV2; D not resolved. V was pared by 5 bases and J by 3 bases, with 16 bases between. The germline gives CDR1 SNHLY, CDR2 FYNNEI. CDR3 length equals 16 residues. Here the CDR3 DNA reads TGTGCCAGCAGTCTCCTACAAGGAGCAGCTAATGAAAAACTGTTTTTT. This codes for CASSLLQGAANEKLFF. Drawing the rest from reference TRBV2 and TRBJ1-4, the complete variable domain is EPEVTQTPSHQVTQMGQEVILRCVPISNHLYFYWYRQILGQKVEFLVSFYNNEISEKSEIFDDQFSVERPDGSNFTLKIRSTKLEDSAMYFCASSLLQGAANEKLFFGSGTQLSVL.

In this sample, this clone turned up a few times. This chain links TRBV2 with TRBJ2-7; D may match TRBD1 or TRBD2 (5 bases each). Trimming took off 7 bases at V and 0 bases at J, with 16 bases between the two ends. CDR1 SNHLY and CDR2 FYNNEI come from the germline V gene. The CDR3 spans 15 residues. The CDR3 sequence is CASKRSGTDSYEQYF. CDR3 coding DNA: TGTGCCAGCAAAAGGTCCGGGACGGACTCCTACGAGCAGTACTTC.

The sample holds a few counts of this clone. V is TRBV11-2 and J is TRBJ1-2; TRBD1 aligns across 7 bases. J was trimmed by 0 bases and V by 1 base; bases with no gene match: 2. Germline CDR1 is SGHAT and CDR2 is FQNNGV. The CDR3 is made up of 15 amino acids. This CDR3 reads CASSLATGTNYGYTF. CDR3 in DNA: TGTGCCAGCAGCTTAGCGACAGGGACTAACTATGGCTACACCTTC.

In this sample, this clone turned up once. J is TRBJ1-2 and V is TRBV19; D gene uncertain. Trimming took 7 bases from V and 4 from J, leaving 13 bases between them. This CDR3 has 13 amino acids. Germline lookup yields CDR1 LNHDA and CDR2 SQIVND (reference sequence). As DNA, the CDR3 is TGTGCCAGTACCGCCGGGTCTCCCTATGGCTACACCTTC. Translating gives CASTAGSPYGYTF. The full variable domain, in which reference TRBV19 and TRBJ1-2 provide the parts outside the CDR3, is DGGITQSPKYLFRKEGQNVTLSCEQNLNHDAMYWYRQDPGQGLRLIYYSQIVNDFQKGDIAEGYSVSREKKESFPLTVTSAQKNPTAFYLCASTAGSPYGYTFGSGTRLTVV.

The chain couples TRBV7-2 to TRBJ1-5; TRBD1 is a possible D gene (6 bases). V lost 4 bases to trimming and J lost 7 bases, with 20 bases between them. The length of the CDR3 is 16 residues. In germline, CDR1 is SGHTA, CDR2 FQGNSA. The CDR3 nucleotides read TGTGCCAGCAGCTCCCGGGACACCCCCGGCGGGCAGCCCCAGCATTTT. Translating it yields CASSSRDTPGGQPQHF.

This clone was recorded a few times. The chain links TRBV12-3 or TRBV12-4 to TRBJ2-1, with 9 bases that match TRBD1. This CDR3 contains 13 residues. The V segment lost 6 bases and the J segment 8 bases; nucleotides outside the gene matches: 5. This CDR3 is CASSRDRVHEQFF. The CDR3 DNA reads as TGTGCCAGCAGCCGGGACAGGGTTCATGAGCAGTTCTTC.

The J gene is TRBJ1-1, the V gene TRBV19; D ambiguous. The CDR3 totals 18 residues. The V and J ends lost 3 bases and 0 bases respectively, with 20 bases between them. Germline V CDR1 and CDR2: LNHDA, SQIVND (reference sequence). The DNA for the CDR3 is TGTGCCAGTAGTATTAGGGTGCGCCGGGCAGGCATGAACACTGAAGCTTTCTTT. Translated, it gives CASSIRVRRAGMNTEAFF.

The chain employs TRBV24-1 and TRBJ2-2; either TRBD1 or TRBD2 may supply D (5 bases each). The germline V gene encodes CDR1 KGHDR and CDR2 SFDVKD. Trimming stripped 5 bases from V and 6 bases from J, with 9 bases between. The CDR3 covers 13 residues. CDR3 in amino acids: CATSVTGPGELFF. The CDR3 nucleotides read TGTGCCACCAGTGTGACGGGACCCGGGGAGCTGTTTTTT.

CDR3 in amino acids: CASSQEGFQETQYF. In DNA, the CDR3 is TGTGCCAGCAGCCAAGAGGGTTTCCAAGAGACCCAGTACTTC. The rearrangement uses TRBV4-2 and TRBJ2-5; D gene ambiguous. Germline-derived CDR1 and CDR2 are LGHNA and YNFKEQ. V gave up 0 bases and J gave up 1 base, with 6 bases separating them. This CDR3 is built from 14 residues.

The rearrangement joins TRBV2 to TRBJ2-3; D not resolved. In germline, CDR1 is SNHLY, CDR2 FYNNEI. Trimming pared 6 bases from V and 2 bases from J, leaving 12 bases between. There are 14 residues in the CDR3. DNA of the CDR3: TGTGCCAGCAGCCAATCCCTAGACACAGATACGCAGTATTTT. Translated, it gives CASSQSLDTDTQYF. Full variable domain (missing parts from reference TRBV2 and TRBJ2-3): EPEVTQTPSHQVTQMGQEVILRCVPISNHLYFYWYRQILGQKVEFLVSFYNNEISEKSEIFDDQFSVERPDGSNFTLKIRSTKLEDSAMYFCASSQSLDTDTQYFGPGTRLTVL.

The chain is built from TRBV5-1 and TRBJ1-6; D perhaps matches TRBD1 (5 bases). Germline V gene lookup returns CDR1 SGHRS and CDR2 YFSETQ. Trimming left V 0 bases short and J 5 bases short, with 12 bases between. The CDR3 spans 16 residues. CDR3 loop: CASSLVQGSDNSPLHF. CDR3 coding DNA: TGCGCCAGCAGCTTGGTTCAGGGTAGCGATAATTCACCCCTCCACTTT.

This chain links TRBV6-2 or TRBV6-3 with TRBJ2-4; possible D gene TRBD1, 6 bases. V was trimmed by 0 bases and J by 7 bases, leaving 16 bases between them. The CDR3 has 16 amino acids. Germline V gene lookup returns CDR1 MNHEY and CDR2 SVGEGT. Here the CDR3 reads CASSYSETGLLNIQYF. The CDR3 region has the DNA TGTGCCAGCAGTTACTCGGAGACAGGACTCCTGAACATTCAGTACTTC.

This clone was seen a single time. The V and J genes are TRBV5-5 and TRBJ2-5, with D uncertain. The germline CDR1 and CDR2 sequences are SGHKS and YYEKEE (reference sequence). The CDR3 extends over 14 amino acids. The ends were cut back, 2 bases at V and 2 bases at J, with 10 bases in the middle. The CDR3 sequence: CASSFPVSQETQYF. In DNA form, the CDR3 reads TGTGCCAGCAGCTTCCCCGTTTCACAAGAGACCCAGTACTTC.

The V and J genes are TRBV7-9 and TRBJ2-1; D ambiguous. Germline V CDR1 and CDR2: SEHNR, FQNEAQ (reference sequence). This CDR3 is built from 13 residues. Between the trimmed V and J ends, which lost 3 bases and 4 bases, there was a span of 7 bases. The CDR3 region has the DNA TGTGCCAGCAGCTTCGACGGGTACAATGAGCAGTTCTTC. Translating gives CASSFDGYNEQFF.

This clone was observed a few times. V is TRBV6-5 and J is TRBJ1-5; D is unresolved. Deletions cut 6 bases from V and 1 base from J, with 7 bases between. The CDR3 totals 13 residues. Germline CDR1 is MNHEY and CDR2 is SVGAGI. The CDR3 here is CASRARSNQPQHF. The CDR3 DNA reads TGTGCCAGCAGGGCGAGGAGCAATCAGCCCCAGCATTTT.

This clone was seen just once. J is TRBJ1-2 and V is TRBV3-1 (or the pseudogene TRBV3-2); TRBD1 aligns across 8 bases. The J segment lost 8 bases and the V segment lost 4 bases, leaving 15 bases of the junction unmatched. CDR1 and CDR2 from the germline V gene are LGHDT and YNNKEL (reference sequence). CDR3 size: 16 residues. Written as DNA, the CDR3 is TGTGCCAGCAGCCCGTCCCCCGGGACAGGAGGTGGAGGCTACACCTTC. This encodes CASSPSPGTGGGGYTF.

V and J are TRBV9 and TRBJ2-1; 10 nucleotides agree with TRBD2. The V gene's germline CDR1 is SGDLS and CDR2 YYNGEE. The CDR3 sequence is 18 residues long. The J segment lost 1 base and the V segment lost 3 bases, leaving 10 bases of the junction unmatched. CDR3 protein: CASSAKSSGRGSYNEQFF. CDR3 in DNA: TGTGCCAGCAGCGCTAAATCTAGCGGGAGAGGATCCTACAATGAGCAGTTCTTC.

The chain couples TRBV20-1 to TRBJ2-3, with TRBD2 matching 7 bases. V was clipped by 3 bases and J by 1 base; unmatched bases: 13. Germline V lookup: CDR1 DFQATT, CDR2 SNEGSKA (reference sequence). This CDR3 spans 17 amino acids. CDR3 nucleotide sequence: TGCAGTGCTAGTGATCAACCGGGACTAAGTGGCACAGATACGCAGTATTTT. It yields the protein CSASDQPGLSGTDTQYF.